The 29 T cell receptor beta chains below all came from one sample that was sequenced in a study of blood T cell repertoires in COVID-19. Sequencing was performed with immunoSEQ multiplex PCR; in TCRdb, only in-frame clones are kept and a portion is missing. The sample includes about 78,000 clones, approximately 88% of them seen just once. Sequencing used peripheral blood. The receptors originated from a woman of 80 years or more with active or convalescent COVID-19.

As concerns this clone: The same CDR3 also results from other DNA sequences found in this sample. J is TRBJ2-7 and V is TRBV7-9, with a tentative D call TRBD1 (5 bases). Trimming cost V 4 bases and J 3 bases, with 7 bases left between them. CDR1 and CDR2 from the germline V gene are SEHNR and FQNEAQ (reference sequence). The CDR3 runs to 12 residues. CDR3 in amino acids: CASSSQGYEQYF. The CDR3 bases are TGTGCCAGCAGCTCCCAGGGCTACGAGCAGTACTTC. The full variable domain, in which reference TRBV7-9 and TRBJ2-7 provide the parts outside the CDR3, is DTGVSQNPRHKITKRGQNVTFRCDPISEHNRLYWYRQTLGQGPEFLTYFQNEAQLEKSRLLSDRFSAERPKGSFSTLEIQRTEQGDSAMYLCASSSQGYEQYFGPGTRLTVT.

The V call is TRBV20-1, the J call TRBJ2-3; TRBD2 might be the D (5 bases). V lost 3 bases and J lost 0, with 10 bases in between. The CDR3 runs to 14 residues. Germline lookup yields CDR1 DFQATT and CDR2 SNEGSKA (reference sequence). The CDR3 loop reads CSASGSESTDTQYF. The CDR3, as DNA: TGCAGTGCTAGTGGTAGCGAAAGCACAGATACGCAGTATTTT.

This clone has only one observation. The gene calls are TRBV29-1 and TRBJ1-2; D may be TRBD1 (6 bases). This CDR3 is 14 amino acids long. V dropped 3 bases and J dropped 4 bases, with 15 bases sitting between them. From germline, CDR1 is SQVTM and CDR2 ANQGSEA. The CDR3: CSVDMDSSSYGYTF. The CDR3 DNA sequence: TGCAGCGTTGATATGGACAGCTCGTCCTATGGCTACACCTTC.

The rearrangement joins TRBV18 to TRBJ2-7, with D perhaps TRBD1 (5 bases). CDR3 length: 13 residues. With 1 base removed from V and 1 base from J, the gap between germline ends came to 5 bases. Germline loops: CDR1 KGHSH, CDR2 LQKENI. CDR3 in amino acids: CASSPQGSYEQYF. Here the CDR3 DNA reads TGTGCCAGCTCACCACAGGGGTCCTACGAGCAGTACTTC.

The rearrangement joins TRBV28 to TRBJ2-5; 8 nucleotides agree with TRBD1. The germline gives CDR1 MDHEN, CDR2 SYDVKM. V was pared by 6 bases and J by 4 bases, with 13 bases of the junction left unmatched. CDR3 length equals 16 residues. This CDR3 reads CASSLGSGQVRETQYF. The DNA of the CDR3 is TGTGCCAGCAGCTTAGGTTCGGGACAGGTGAGAGAGACCCAGTACTTC.

This clone was counted a single time. The J gene is TRBJ2-3, the V gene TRBV19; weak D call: TRBD1 (6 bases). V was pared by 4 bases and J by 5 bases, with 13 bases between. CDR1 LNHDA and CDR2 SQIVND come from the germline V gene (reference sequence). CDR3 size: 14 residues. CDR3 in amino acids: CASSRAGAQDTQYF. The CDR3 DNA follows: TGTGCCAGTAGTAGGGCAGGGGCGCAAGATACGCAGTATTTT. Supplemented by reference TRBV19 and TRBJ2-3, the full variable domain reads DGGITQSPKYLFRKEGQNVTLSCEQNLNHDAMYWYRQDPGQGLRLIYYSQIVNDFQKGDIAEGYSVSREKKESFPLTVTSAQKNPTAFYLCASSRAGAQDTQYFGPGTRLTVL.

The V gene is TRBV11-2, the J gene TRBJ2-2, with a possible D match to TRBD2 (6 bases). With 5 bases removed from V and 0 bases from J, the gap between germline ends came to 22 bases. Germline V CDR1 and CDR2: SGHAT, FQNNGV. CDR3 size: 19 residues. Here the CDR3 reads CASSTRSGGPISNTGELFF. The CDR3 DNA follows: TGTGCCAGCAGCACAAGATCCGGGGGACCGATCTCGAACACCGGGGAGCTGTTTTTT.

The rearrangement uses TRBV11-2 and TRBJ1-6, with TRBD1 as a possible D gene (6 bases). This CDR3 is built from 16 residues. Deletions cut 5 bases from V and 7 bases from J, with 18 bases between. Germline CDR1 SGHAT, CDR2 FQNNGV. The CDR3 DNA reads as TGTGCCAGCAGCCCCCGCCCCGACAGGCGGAATTCACCCCTCCACTTT. This translates into CASSPRPDRRNSPLHF.

V and J are TRBV19 and TRBJ1-4, with a weak D call TRBD1 (6 bases). Trimming stripped 5 bases from V and 10 bases from J, with 17 bases between. Germline values: CDR1 LNHDA, CDR2 SQIVND (reference sequence). The CDR3 spans 14 residues. The CDR3 loop is CASSPWQGKGKLFF. In DNA, the CDR3 is TGTGCCAGTAGTCCCTGGCAGGGGAAGGGAAAACTGTTTTTT.

The chain recombines TRBV6-2 or TRBV6-3 with TRBJ2-3; 7 bases map to TRBD2. V lost 3 bases to trimming and J lost 2 bases; unmatched junction nucleotides: 5. There are 15 residues in the CDR3. The germline gives CDR1 MNHEY, CDR2 SVGEGT. CDR3 loop: CASSYRGLPTDTQYF. In DNA form, the CDR3 reads TGTGCCAGCAGTTATAGGGGACTACCCACAGATACGCAGTATTTT.

The chain uses TRBV21-1 and TRBJ2-7; TRBD1, the table's D call, was not compared with the DNA. TRBV21-1 is a pseudogene segment. CDR3 size: 14 residues. In nucleotides, the CDR3 is TGTGCCAGCAGCCGGCGGACAGGGGGCTACGAGCAGTACTTC. This sequence encodes CASSRRTGGYEQYF.

The chain employs TRBV6-5 and TRBJ2-7, with 8 bases identical to TRBD1. This CDR3 contains 14 residues. Per the germline V gene, CDR1 is MNHEY and CDR2 is SVGAGI. J was trimmed by 6 bases and V by 7 bases; bases with no gene match: 11. CDR3 coding DNA: TGTGCCAGCATCCAGACAGGGGTAACCTCCGAGCAGTACTTC. Protein: CASIQTGVTSEQYF.

This clone has just one count. The chain recombines TRBV7-2 with TRBJ2-7; 10 bases fit TRBD2. The germline V gene encodes CDR1 SGHTA and CDR2 FQGNSA. The CDR3 consists of 14 residues. The ends lost 1 base at V and 3 bases at J; junction bases unmatched: 0. The CDR3 reads CASSLGLAGYEQYF. CDR3 coding DNA: TGTGCCAGCAGCTTAGGACTAGCGGGCTACGAGCAGTACTTC.

The chain combines TRBV9 with TRBJ2-5, with a possible D match to TRBD2 (5 bases). The germline CDR1 and CDR2 sequences are SGDLS and YYNGEE. The CDR3 contains 13 residues. The ends were cut back, 1 base at V and 5 bases at J, with 9 bases in the middle. CDR3 nucleotides: TGTGCCAGCAGCGTAAACACGGGGGAGACCCAGTACTTC. It is translated as CASSVNTGETQYF.

The V call is TRBV7-2, the J call TRBJ2-5; 9 bases line up with TRBD2. The CDR3 loop spans 16 amino acids. From germline, CDR1 is SGHTA and CDR2 FQGNSA. Unmatched junction bases numbered 11, after V lost 4 bases and J lost 5 bases. CDR3 sequence (DNA): TGTGCCAGCAGCTCCGTAGGCGGGAGGGGGGCGGAGACCCAGTACTTC. Protein product: CASSSVGGRGAETQYF. Looking up the rest from reference TRBV7-2 and TRBJ2-5 gives the full variable domain: GAGVSQSPSNKVTEKGKDVELRCDPISGHTALYWYRQSLGQGLEFLIYFQGNSAPDKSGLPSDRFSAERTGGSVSTLTIQRTQQEDSAVYLCASSSVGGRGAETQYFGPGTRLLVL.

V and J are TRBV7-2 and TRBJ2-7; 9 bases agree with TRBD2. The germline CDR1 and CDR2 sequences are SGHTA and FQGNSA. The CDR3 has 16 amino acids. V trimming: 7 bases; J trimming: 2 bases; junction bases outside the gene matches: 12. The CDR3 nucleotides read TGTGCCAGCACCCCGCCGGCGGGCGGGGGGGCCTACGAGCAGTACTTC. Its translation is CASTPPAGGGAYEQYF.

The chain uses TRBV7-3 and TRBJ2-7, with TRBD1 as a possible D gene (5 bases). This CDR3 comprises 15 residues. Looked up from germline, CDR1 is SGHTA and CDR2 is FQGTGA. V was cut by 1 base and J by 3 bases, with 13 bases left in between. The CDR3 region has the DNA TGTGCCAGCAGCTTAATCCCGGACACGAGCTACGAGCAGTACTTC. Residues: CASSLIPDTSYEQYF.

CDR3 residues: CASRSRRGTHYNEQFF. CDR3 sequence (DNA): TGTGCCAGTAGGTCCCGGCGGGGAACCCATTACAATGAGCAGTTCTTC. The chain links TRBV19 to TRBJ2-1; the D gene is possibly TRBD2 (6 bases). The length of the CDR3 is 16 residues. The V gene lost 6 bases and the J gene lost 4 bases, with 19 bases spanning the gap. Germline-derived CDR1 and CDR2 are LNHDA and SQIVND (reference sequence).

The chain recombines TRBV28 with TRBJ2-5; 7 bases match TRBD2. J gave up 4 bases and V 8 bases, and 10 bases lay outside the gene matches. CDR1 is MDHEN and CDR2 is SYDVKM in the germline V gene. The CDR3 covers 14 residues. The chain's CDR3 is CASRSGGLIETQYF. In DNA, the CDR3 is TGTGCCAGCCGATCCGGGGGACTAATAGAGACCCAGTACTTC.

This clone was picked up one time. This chain connects TRBV9 to TRBJ1-5; D is possibly TRBD1 (5 bases). Trimming removed 4 bases from V and 6 bases from J, with 14 bases in between. This CDR3 is built from 14 residues. Per the germline V gene, CDR1 is SGDLS and CDR2 is YYNGEE. CDR3 nucleotide sequence: TGTGCCAGCAGCTCTTCCTCAGGGCTTCAGCCCCAGCATTTT. As protein: CASSSSSGLQPQHF.

This clone was counted once. The chain is built from TRBV5-1 and TRBJ2-7; possible D gene TRBD2, 5 bases. This CDR3 region has 14 residues. Trimming cost V 0 bases and J 2 bases, with 9 bases left between them. CDR1 is SGHRS, CDR2 YFSETQ, per germline. The CDR3 DNA sequence: TGCGCCAGCAGCTTGGCGACTACCGCCTACGAGCAGTACTTC. Encoded protein: CASSLATTAYEQYF.

Only a few counts were recorded for this clone. The chain employs TRBV3-1 (or the pseudogene TRBV3-2) and TRBJ2-3; tentative D call: TRBD1 (6 bases). The CDR3 sequence is 17 residues long. Germline CDR1 and CDR2: LGHDT and YNNKEL (reference sequence). Trimming cost V 4 bases and J 0 bases, with 17 bases left between them. Here the CDR3 reads CASSRLRDTYSTDTQYF. The DNA of the CDR3 is TGTGCCAGCAGCCGACTCCGGGACACCTATAGCACAGATACGCAGTATTTT.

This chain connects TRBV20-1 to TRBJ2-7; D unclear. The CDR3 is 11 residues long. Trimming left V 3 bases short and J 5 bases short, with 8 bases between. Germline V gives CDR1 DFQATT, CDR2 SNEGSKA (reference sequence). DNA for the CDR3: TGCAGTGCTAGTTCTGGGCACGAGCAGTACTTC. Translating gives CSASSGHEQYF.

In this sample, this clone turned up once. The genes are TRBV6-5 and TRBJ1-4, with a tentative D call TRBD1 (5 bases). Germline V CDR1 and CDR2: MNHEY, SVGAGI. The CDR3 has 13 residues. V was shortened by 11 bases and J by 4 bases, with 14 bases between the two germline ends. Here the CDR3 reads CAGRQSLNEKLFF. The CDR3 DNA is TGTGCCGGACGACAGTCACTTAATGAAAAACTGTTTTTT.

This clone has a single count. CDR3 residues: CASSQTGINYGYTF. The CDR3 DNA reads as TGTGCCAGCAGTCAGACAGGGATCAACTATGGCTACACCTTC. This sequence joins TRBV28 and TRBJ1-2; 7 nucleotides align to TRBD1. Per germline, CDR1 MDHEN and CDR2 SYDVKM. This CDR3 has 14 residues. V lost 5 bases and J lost 2; bases outside the gene matches: 5.

V and J are TRBV6-2 or TRBV6-3 and TRBJ2-7, with unresolved D. CDR1 and CDR2 from the germline V gene are MNHEY and SVGEGT. The CDR3 runs 16 residues. Trimming shortened V by 4 bases and J by 4 bases, and 20 bases separated the two germline ends. This chain's CDR3 is CASSSQAFLGLYEQYF. CDR3 sequence (DNA): TGTGCCAGCAGTTCCCAAGCTTTTCTAGGTTTATACGAGCAGTACTTC.

This clone came up once. V usage is TRBV28 and J usage is TRBJ1-1; TRBD1 matches 9 bases. Trimming at V came to 5 bases and at J to 4 bases, leaving 5 bases not matched to a gene. The CDR3 runs 14 residues. In germline, CDR1 is MDHEN, CDR2 SYDVKM. CDR3: CASSPGTGITEAFF. The CDR3 DNA reads as TGTGCCAGCAGTCCCGGGACAGGGATCACTGAAGCTTTCTTT.

The rearrangement links TRBV21-1 to TRBJ1-1; TRBD1 is taken as the D call from the table, unchecked against the DNA. TRBV21-1 represents a pseudogene. The CDR3 runs to 15 residues. The CDR3: CASSNWTGGNTEAFF. CDR3 bases: TGTGCCAGCAGCAACTGGACAGGGGGGAACACTGAAGCTTTCTTT.

The chain joins TRBV5-1 to TRBJ2-2; D is perhaps TRBD1 (6 bases). Looked up from germline, CDR1 is SGHRS and CDR2 is YFSETQ. The CDR3 totals 14 residues. The V end was cut by 7 bases, the J end by 0 bases, with 10 bases between. The CDR3 here is CASGDTSNTGELFF. The CDR3 region has the DNA TGCGCCAGCGGGGACACCTCGAACACCGGGGAGCTGTTTTTT.